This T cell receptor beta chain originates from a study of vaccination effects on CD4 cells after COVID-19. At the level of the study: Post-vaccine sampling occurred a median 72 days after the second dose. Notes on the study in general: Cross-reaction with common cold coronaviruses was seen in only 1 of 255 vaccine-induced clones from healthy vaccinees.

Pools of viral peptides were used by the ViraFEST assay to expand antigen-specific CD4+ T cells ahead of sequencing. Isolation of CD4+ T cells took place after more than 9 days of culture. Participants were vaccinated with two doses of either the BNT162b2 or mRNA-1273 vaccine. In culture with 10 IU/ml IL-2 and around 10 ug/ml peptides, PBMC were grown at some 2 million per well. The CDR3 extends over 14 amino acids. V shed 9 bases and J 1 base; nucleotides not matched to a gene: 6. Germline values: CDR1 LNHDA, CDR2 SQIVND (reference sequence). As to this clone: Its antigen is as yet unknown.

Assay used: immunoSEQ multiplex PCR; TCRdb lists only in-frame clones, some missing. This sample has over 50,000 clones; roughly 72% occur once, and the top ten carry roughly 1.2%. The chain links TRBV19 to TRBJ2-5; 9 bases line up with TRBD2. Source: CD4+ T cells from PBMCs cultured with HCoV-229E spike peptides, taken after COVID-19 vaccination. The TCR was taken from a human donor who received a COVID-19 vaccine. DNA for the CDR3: TGTGCCAGCGGAAGCGGGGGGTCCCAAGAGACCCAGTACTTC. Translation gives CASGSGGSQETQYF.